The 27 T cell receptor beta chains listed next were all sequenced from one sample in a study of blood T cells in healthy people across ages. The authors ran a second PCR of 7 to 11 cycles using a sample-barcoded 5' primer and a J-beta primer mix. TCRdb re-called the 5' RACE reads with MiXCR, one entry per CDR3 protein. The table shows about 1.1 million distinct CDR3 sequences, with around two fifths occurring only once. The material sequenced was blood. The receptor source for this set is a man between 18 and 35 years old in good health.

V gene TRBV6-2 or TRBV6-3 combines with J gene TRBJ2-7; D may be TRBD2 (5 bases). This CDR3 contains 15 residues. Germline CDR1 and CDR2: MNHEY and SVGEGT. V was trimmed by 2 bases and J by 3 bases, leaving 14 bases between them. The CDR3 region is CASSYDRAVRYEQYF. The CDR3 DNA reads TGTGCCAGCAGTTACGACCGAGCGGTCCGCTACGAGCAGTACTTC.

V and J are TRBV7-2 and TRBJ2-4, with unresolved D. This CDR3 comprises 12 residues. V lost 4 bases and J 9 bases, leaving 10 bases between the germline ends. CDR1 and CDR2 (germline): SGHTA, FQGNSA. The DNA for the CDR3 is TGTGCCAGCAGCTCCAGACCCCCCATTCAGTACTTC. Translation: CASSSRPPIQYF.

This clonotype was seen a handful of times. The CDR3 protein is CSATGNPNTGELFF. The CDR3 coding sequence is TGCAGTGCTACGGGGAATCCGAACACCGGGGAGCTGTTTTTT. The chain combines TRBV20-1 with TRBJ2-2, with D perhaps TRBD2 (5 bases). The germline gives CDR1 DFQATT, CDR2 SNEGSKA (reference sequence). Deletions cut 4 bases from V and 0 bases from J, with 9 bases between. The CDR3 runs to 14 residues.

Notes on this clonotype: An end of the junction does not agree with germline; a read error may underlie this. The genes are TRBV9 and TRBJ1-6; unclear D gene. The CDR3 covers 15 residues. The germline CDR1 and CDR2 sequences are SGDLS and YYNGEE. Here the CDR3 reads CASSVDQAENSPLHF. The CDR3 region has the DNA TGTGCCAGCAGTGTAGATCAGGCCGAAAATTCACCCCTCCACTTT.

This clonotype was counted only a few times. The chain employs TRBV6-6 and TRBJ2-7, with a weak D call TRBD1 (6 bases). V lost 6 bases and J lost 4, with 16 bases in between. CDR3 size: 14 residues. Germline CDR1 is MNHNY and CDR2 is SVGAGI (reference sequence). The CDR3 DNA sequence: TGTGCCAGCAGCCCCATGGGGGCTGTATACGAGCAGTACTTC. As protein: CASSPMGAVYEQYF.

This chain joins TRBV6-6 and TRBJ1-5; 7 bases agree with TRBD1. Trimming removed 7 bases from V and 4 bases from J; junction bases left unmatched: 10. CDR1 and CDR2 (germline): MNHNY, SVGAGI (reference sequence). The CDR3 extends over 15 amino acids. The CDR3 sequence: CASNNRQGPNQPQHF. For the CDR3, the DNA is TGTGCCAGCAACAACAGACAGGGCCCTAATCAGCCCCAGCATTTT.

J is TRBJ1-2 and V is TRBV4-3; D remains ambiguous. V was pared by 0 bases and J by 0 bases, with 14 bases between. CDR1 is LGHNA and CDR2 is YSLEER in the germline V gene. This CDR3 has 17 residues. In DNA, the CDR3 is TGCGCCAGCAGCCAAGAGTCGTTGGCCCGGACTAACTATGGCTACACCTTC. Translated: CASSQESLARTNYGYTF.

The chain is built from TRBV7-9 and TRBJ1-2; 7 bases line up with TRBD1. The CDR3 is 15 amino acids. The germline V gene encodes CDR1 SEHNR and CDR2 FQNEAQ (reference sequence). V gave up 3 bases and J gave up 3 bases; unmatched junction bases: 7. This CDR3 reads CASSFQDRPHYGYTF. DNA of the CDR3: TGTGCCAGCAGCTTCCAGGACAGGCCACACTATGGCTACACCTTC.

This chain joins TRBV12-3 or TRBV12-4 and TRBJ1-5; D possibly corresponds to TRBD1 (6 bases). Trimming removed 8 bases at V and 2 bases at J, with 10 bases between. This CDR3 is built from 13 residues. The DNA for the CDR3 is TGTGCCAGCCGACAGGACCGCAATCAGCCCCAGCATTTT. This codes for CASRQDRNQPQHF.

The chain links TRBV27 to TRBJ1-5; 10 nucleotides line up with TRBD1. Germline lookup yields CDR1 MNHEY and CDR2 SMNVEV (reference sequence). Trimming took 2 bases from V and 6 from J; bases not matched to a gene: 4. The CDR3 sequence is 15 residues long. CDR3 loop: CASSLGTGVGQPQHF. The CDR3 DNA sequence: TGTGCCAGCAGTTTAGGGACAGGGGTGGGTCAGCCCCAGCATTTT.

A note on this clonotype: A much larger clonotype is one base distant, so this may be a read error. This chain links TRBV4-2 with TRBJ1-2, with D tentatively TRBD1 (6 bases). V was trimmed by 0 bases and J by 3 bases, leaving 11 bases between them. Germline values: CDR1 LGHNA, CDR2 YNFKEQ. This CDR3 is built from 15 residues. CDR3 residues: CASSQEGAGDYGYTF. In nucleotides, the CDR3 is TGTGCCAGCAGCCAAGAAGGGGCAGGGGACTATGGCTACACCTTC.

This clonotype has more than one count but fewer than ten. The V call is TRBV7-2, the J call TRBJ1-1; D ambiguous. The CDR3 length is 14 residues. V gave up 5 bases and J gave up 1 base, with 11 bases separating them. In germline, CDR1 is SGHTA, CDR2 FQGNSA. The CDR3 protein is CASSERATNTEAFF. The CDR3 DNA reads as TGTGCCAGCAGCGAGAGGGCTACGAACACTGAAGCTTTCTTT.

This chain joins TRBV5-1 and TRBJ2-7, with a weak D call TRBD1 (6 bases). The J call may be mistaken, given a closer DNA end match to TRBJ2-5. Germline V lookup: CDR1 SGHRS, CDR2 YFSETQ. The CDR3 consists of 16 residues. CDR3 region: CASSLMSGQSTETQYF. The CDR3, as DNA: TGCGCCAGCAGCTTGATGTCCGGACAGTCGACGGAGACCCAGTACTTC.

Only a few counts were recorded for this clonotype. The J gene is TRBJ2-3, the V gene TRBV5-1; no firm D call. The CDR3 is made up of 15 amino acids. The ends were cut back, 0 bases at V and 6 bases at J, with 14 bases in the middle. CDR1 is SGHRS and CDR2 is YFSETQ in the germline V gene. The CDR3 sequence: CASSLGYSFGDTQYF. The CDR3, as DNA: TGCGCCAGCAGCTTGGGTTACAGTTTTGGGGATACGCAGTATTTT.

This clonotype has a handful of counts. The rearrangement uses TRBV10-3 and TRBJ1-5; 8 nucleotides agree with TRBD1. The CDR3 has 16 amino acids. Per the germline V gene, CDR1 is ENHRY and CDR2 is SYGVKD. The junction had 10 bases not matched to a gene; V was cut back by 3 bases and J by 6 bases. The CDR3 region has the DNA TGTGCCATCAGTGACCCGGACAGGGACGTTGGTCAGCCCCAGCATTTT. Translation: CAISDPDRDVGQPQHF.

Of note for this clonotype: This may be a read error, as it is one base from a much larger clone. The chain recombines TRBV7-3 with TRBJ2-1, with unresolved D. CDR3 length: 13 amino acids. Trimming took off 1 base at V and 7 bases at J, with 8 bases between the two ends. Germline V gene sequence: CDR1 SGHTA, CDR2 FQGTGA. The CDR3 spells CASSLRQWNEQFF. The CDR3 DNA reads TGTGCCAGCAGCTTAAGGCAGTGGAATGAGCAGTTCTTC.

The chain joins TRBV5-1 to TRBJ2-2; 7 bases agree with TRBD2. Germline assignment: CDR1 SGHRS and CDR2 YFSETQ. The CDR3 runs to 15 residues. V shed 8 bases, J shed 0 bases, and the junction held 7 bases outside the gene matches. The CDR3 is CASTIAGPNTGELFF. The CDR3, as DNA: TGCGCCAGTACTATAGCGGGCCCGAACACCGGGGAGCTGTTTTTT. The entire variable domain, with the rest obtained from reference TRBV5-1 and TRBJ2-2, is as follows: KAGVTQTPRYLIKTRGQQVTLSCSPISGHRSVSWYQQTPGQGLQFLFEYFSETQRNKGNFPGRFSGRQFSNSRSEMNVSTLELGDSALYLCASTIAGPNTGELFFGEGSRLTVL.

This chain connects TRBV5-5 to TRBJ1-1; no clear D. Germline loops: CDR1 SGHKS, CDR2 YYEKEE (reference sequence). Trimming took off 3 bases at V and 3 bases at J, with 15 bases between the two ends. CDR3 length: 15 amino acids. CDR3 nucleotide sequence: TGTGCCAGCAGCTCGGGGTGGGTATCCGACACTGAAGCTTTCTTT. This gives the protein CASSSGWVSDTEAFF.

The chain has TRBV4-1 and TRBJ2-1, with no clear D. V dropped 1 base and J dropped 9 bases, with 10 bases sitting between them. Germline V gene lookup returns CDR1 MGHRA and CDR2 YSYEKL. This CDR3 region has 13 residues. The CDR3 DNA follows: TGCGCCAGCAGCCAAGGTGGAAGAGTTGAGCAGTTCTTC. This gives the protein CASSQGGRVEQFF.

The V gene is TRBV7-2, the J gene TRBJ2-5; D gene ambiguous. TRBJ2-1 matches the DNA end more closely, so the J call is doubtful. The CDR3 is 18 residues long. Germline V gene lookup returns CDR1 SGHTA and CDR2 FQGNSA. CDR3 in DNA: TGTGCCAGCAGCCGTCGAATCTCCTATAGGCTGTACCAAGAGACCCAGTTCTTC. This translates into CASSRRISYRLYQETQFF.

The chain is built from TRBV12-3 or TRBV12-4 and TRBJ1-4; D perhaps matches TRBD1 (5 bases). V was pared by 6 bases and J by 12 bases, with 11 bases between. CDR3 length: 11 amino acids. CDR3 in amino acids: CASRSDRELFF. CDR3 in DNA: TGTGCCAGCAGATCTGACAGAGAACTGTTTTTT.

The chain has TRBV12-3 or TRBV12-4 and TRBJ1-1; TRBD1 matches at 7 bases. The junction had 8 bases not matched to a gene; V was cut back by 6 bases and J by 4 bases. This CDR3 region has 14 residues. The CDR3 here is CASRVETGATEAFF. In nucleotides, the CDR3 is TGTGCCAGCAGGGTCGAAACAGGGGCCACTGAAGCTTTCTTT.

The CDR3 DNA follows: TGTGCCTGGAGTGTTTTATACAGGGAATACGAGCAGTACTTC. Protein product: CAWSVLYREYEQYF. J is TRBJ2-7 and V is TRBV30, with a tentative D call TRBD1 (6 bases). Deletions cut 0 bases from V and 4 bases from J, with 13 bases between. Germline CDR1 and CDR2: GTSNPN and SVGIG (reference sequence). The CDR3 sequence is 14 residues long.

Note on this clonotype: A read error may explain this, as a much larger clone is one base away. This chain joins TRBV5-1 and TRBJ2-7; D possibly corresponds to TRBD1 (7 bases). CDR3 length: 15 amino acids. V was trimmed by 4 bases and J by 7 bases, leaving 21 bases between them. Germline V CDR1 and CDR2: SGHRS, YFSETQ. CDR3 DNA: TGCGCCAGCAGCGGCGGGACAGTCTTTTACAATGAGCAGTACTTC. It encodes CASSGGTVFYNEQYF.

The CDR3 coding sequence is TGTGCCAGCAGCCCGCGACAGTTCCACGAGCAGTACTTC. Protein sequence: CASSPRQFHEQYF. The V and J genes are TRBV7-9 and TRBJ2-7; D possibly corresponds to TRBD1 (5 bases). Germline V lookup: CDR1 SEHNR, CDR2 FQNEAQ (reference sequence). The CDR3 spans 13 residues. Trimming cost V 5 bases and J 5 bases, with 13 bases left between them. The full variable domain, its missing parts supplied by reference TRBV7-9 and TRBJ2-7, is DTGVSQNPRHKITKRGQNVTFRCDPISEHNRLYWYRQTLGQGPEFLTYFQNEAQLEKSRLLSDRFSAERPKGSFSTLEIQRTEQGDSAMYLCASSPRQFHEQYFGPGTRLTVT.

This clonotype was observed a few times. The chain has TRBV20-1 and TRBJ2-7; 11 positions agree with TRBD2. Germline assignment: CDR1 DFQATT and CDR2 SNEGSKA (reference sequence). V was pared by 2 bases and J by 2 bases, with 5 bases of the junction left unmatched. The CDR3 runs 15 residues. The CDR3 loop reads CSARWTSGFPYEQYF. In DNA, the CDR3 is TGCAGTGCTAGATGGACTAGCGGGTTCCCCTACGAGCAGTACTTC.

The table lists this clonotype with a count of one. CDR3 nucleotide sequence: TGCGCCAGCAGCCCCCCCCGACAGGGCGTAGAAAGAGATACGCAGTATTTT. Protein: CASSPPRQGVERDTQYF. V usage is TRBV5-1 and J usage is TRBJ2-3; 7 bases align to TRBD1. The CDR3 spans 17 residues. V lost 4 bases to trimming and J lost 5 bases; unmatched junction nucleotides: 16. Per the germline V gene, CDR1 is SGHRS and CDR2 is YFSETQ. The variable domain in full, completed from reference TRBV5-1 and TRBJ2-3, reads KAGVTQTPRYLIKTRGQQVTLSCSPISGHRSVSWYQQTPGQGLQFLFEYFSETQRNKGNFPGRFSGRQFSNSRSEMNVSTLELGDSALYLCASSPPRQGVERDTQYFGPGTRLTVL.